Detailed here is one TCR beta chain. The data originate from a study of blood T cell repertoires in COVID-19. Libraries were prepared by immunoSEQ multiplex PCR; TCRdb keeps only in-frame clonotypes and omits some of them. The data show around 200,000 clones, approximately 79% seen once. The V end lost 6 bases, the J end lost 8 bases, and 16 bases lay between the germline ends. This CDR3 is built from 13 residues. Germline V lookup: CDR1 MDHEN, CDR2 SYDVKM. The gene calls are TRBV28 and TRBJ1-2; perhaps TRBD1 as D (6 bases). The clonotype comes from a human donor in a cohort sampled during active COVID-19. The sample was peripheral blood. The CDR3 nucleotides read TGTGCCAGCAGATTCGGGGGGCTGAACGGCTACACCTTC. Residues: CASRFGGLNGYTF.